The next 5 T cell receptor beta chains were all read from a single sample in a study of cytomegalovirus exposure and HLA in healthy donors. 60 Vbeta and 13 Jbeta primers were used in PCR. TCRdb's table, derived via immunoSEQ multiplex PCR, lists solely in-frame clones and lacks some. The repertoire has fewer than 150,000 clones, around 79% of them found once; the top ten carry 2.8%. The sequenced sample consisted of PBMCs. All receptors derive from a male donor in good health and CMV-seronegative.

The chain uses TRBV7-3 and TRBJ2-6; 9 bases line up with TRBD2. Per germline, CDR1 SGHTA and CDR2 FQGTGA. The length of the CDR3 is 18 residues. V lost 5 bases, J lost 3 bases, and 11 bases stayed unmatched. CDR3 sequence (DNA): TGTGCCAGCAGCCCCAGGGGGGCGGGGGGGTTTGGGGCCAACGTCCTGACTTTC. Translated: CASSPRGAGGFGANVLTF.

This clone is a singleton in its sample. The J gene is TRBJ2-7, the V gene TRBV6-6, with 9 bases lining up with TRBD1. The J segment lost 1 base and the V segment lost 6 bases, leaving 7 bases of the junction unmatched. The CDR3 is 15 residues long. Germline V gives CDR1 MNHNY, CDR2 SVGAGI (reference sequence). The CDR3 loop reads CASSPRDRASYEQYF. CDR3 DNA sequence: TGTGCCAGCAGCCCGCGGGACAGGGCTTCCTACGAGCAGTACTTC.

This chain links TRBV7-9 with TRBJ2-7; 7 nucleotides match TRBD2. This CDR3 comprises 17 residues. V shed 4 bases, J shed 2 bases, and the junction held 14 bases outside the gene matches. Germline V gene data show CDR1 as SEHNR and CDR2 as FQNEAQ (reference sequence). This chain's CDR3 is CASSYQPTGTKAYEQYF. The DNA for the CDR3 is TGTGCCAGCAGCTACCAACCGACCGGGACTAAGGCCTACGAGCAGTACTTC.

The V call is TRBV18, the J call TRBJ1-3; TRBD1 is a possible D gene (6 bases). Trimming stripped 2 bases from V and 5 bases from J, with 13 bases between. This CDR3 comprises 15 residues. CDR1 is KGHSH and CDR2 is LQKENI in the germline V gene. CDR3 sequence reads: CASSPLGRGRNTIYF. The CDR3 DNA follows: TGTGCCAGCTCACCATTGGGCAGGGGCAGAAACACCATATATTTT.

To note about this clone: A junction boundary mismatches the germline segment, possibly from a read error. V is TRBV7-3 and J is TRBJ1-4; 8 bases agree with TRBD1. CDR1 is SGHTA and CDR2 is FQGTGA in the germline V gene. The CDR3 sequence is 15 residues long. The CDR3 DNA is TGTTCCAGCAGCCGAGCGCCCGGACAGGGTGGAAAACTGTTTTTT. It is translated as CSSSRAPGQGGKLFF.